Detailed here is one T cell receptor (beta chain). The CDR3 covers 12 residues. Germline lookup yields CDR1 SNHLY and CDR2 FYNNEI. V was trimmed by 4 bases and J by 6 bases, leaving 9 bases between them. Primers used in a second PCR of about 7 to 12 cycles were a sample-barcoded 5' primer and a J-beta primer mix. MiXCR was run by TCRdb on the 5' RACE reads, yielding one entry per CDR3 protein. Here the sample spans fewer than 900,000 distinct CDR3 sequences, around 48% being singletons. This entry is derived from a study of blood T cells in healthy people across ages. The receptor was isolated from a woman in her sixties in good health. The chain uses TRBV2 and TRBJ1-1; D is perhaps TRBD1 (6 bases). The sample consisted of blood. The CDR3: CASSAQGSEAFF. CDR3 in DNA: TGTGCCAGCAGTGCGCAGGGGTCTGAAGCTTTCTTT.